This TCR beta chain was captured by sequencing in a study of T cell responses to AZD1222 COVID-19 vaccine. Study information: Pooled together were second doses at about 4 or about 12 weeks.

Study-wide points: All repertoire sampling was performed exclusively after the peak T cell response.

In the case of this clone: What it binds is not known.

TCRdb's table, derived via immunoSEQ multiplex PCR, lists solely in-frame clones and lacks some. The table shows over 100,000 clones, with approximately 91% occurring only once. Material: peripheral blood, obtained on day 0 of AZD1222 vaccination. The source of this sequence is an adult in good health.

CDR3 DNA: TGTGCCAGCAGTTTAAGGGCCGGCAGCGGGGGCGCTACCTACAATGAGCAGTTCTTC. Amino acids: CASSLRAGSGGATYNEQFF. The J gene is TRBJ2-1, the V gene TRBV27, with 8 bases that match TRBD2. Per the germline V gene, CDR1 is MNHEY and CDR2 is SMNVEV (reference sequence). J was trimmed by 2 bases and V by 2 bases; bases with no gene match: 14. This CDR3 is 19 amino acids long.